These 12 T cell receptor beta chains were all obtained from the same sample, sequenced in a study of response to subunit inactivated influenza vaccine. Using its own MiXCR run on the RT-PCR reads, TCRdb lists one record per CDR3 protein. This table holds approximately 520,000 distinct CDR3 sequences, approximately 15% found once. This sample comprised CD4+ T cells sorted from PBMCs, obtained around 2 years after vaccination. The receptor source for this set is a man between 50 and 69 years old who received an inactivated influenza vaccine.

The gene calls are TRBV3-1 and TRBJ2-3; the match to TRBD2 covers 8 bases. The V gene end was trimmed by 4 bases and the J gene end by 5 bases; junction bases not matched to a gene: 8. The CDR3 extends over 15 amino acids. Germline loops: CDR1 LGHDT, CDR2 YNNKEL (reference sequence). CDR3 bases: TGTGCCAGCAGCCCCGGGGGGGCCCACAGAGATACGCAGTATTTT. It encodes CASSPGGAHRDTQYF.

The chain is built from TRBV6-4 and TRBJ2-1; TRBD2 aligns across 12 bases. The CDR3 contains 16 residues. The ends lost 4 bases at V and 5 bases at J; junction bases unmatched: 6. Germline CDR1 reads MRHNA; CDR2 reads SNTAGT. The CDR3 nucleotides are TGTGCCAGCAGTGCCGAACTAGCGGGGGGCAACAATGAGCAGTTCTTC. This translates into CASSAELAGGNNEQFF.

This clonotype was detected only a few times. The chain is built from TRBV20-1 and TRBJ2-1, with 11 bases fitting TRBD2. The J segment lost 8 bases and the V segment lost 5 bases, leaving 11 bases of the junction unmatched. CDR3 size: 15 residues. CDR1 is DFQATT and CDR2 is SNEGSKA in the germline V gene (reference sequence). CDR3 sequence: CSAAPLAGAGDEQFF. In nucleotides, the CDR3 is TGCAGTGCTGCACCACTAGCGGGAGCAGGCGATGAGCAGTTCTTC.

This clonotype was seen many times. The chain links TRBV29-1 to TRBJ1-2; tentative D call: TRBD1 (6 bases). The CDR3 spans 13 residues. Germline V gives CDR1 SQVTM, CDR2 ANQGSEA. The V and J ends lost 6 bases and 4 bases respectively, with 15 bases between them. The CDR3 nucleotides are TGCAGCGTCGGTAATCAGGGGAGCTATGGCTACACCTTC. As protein: CSVGNQGSYGYTF. Using reference TRBV29-1 and TRBJ1-2 for the parts outside the CDR3, the full variable domain is SAVISQKPSRDICQRGTSLTIQCQVDSQVTMMFWYRQQPGQSLTLIATANQGSEATYESGFVIDKFPISRPNLTFSTLTVSNMSPEDSSIYLCSVGNQGSYGYTFGSGTRLTVV.

This clonotype was seen more than once but under ten times. V usage is TRBV25-1 and J usage is TRBJ2-1; D is tentatively TRBD1 or TRBD2 (6 bases each). The CDR3 runs 16 residues. The germline gives CDR1 MGHDK, CDR2 SYGVNS. V was shortened by 4 bases and J by 1 base, with 14 bases between the two germline ends. This CDR3 is CASSANTGASYNEQFF. The CDR3, as DNA: TGTGCCAGCAGTGCAAATACGGGGGCTTCCTACAATGAGCAGTTCTTC.

This clonotype showed up just a few times. The CDR3 region is CASYLTGREQFF. CDR3 DNA sequence: TGTGCCAGCTACCTAACCGGGAGAGAGCAGTTCTTC. V gene TRBV2 combines with J gene TRBJ2-1, with D possibly being TRBD2 (6 bases). V was shortened by 8 bases and J by 10 bases, with 15 bases between the two germline ends. The CDR3 has 12 amino acids. Germline loops: CDR1 SNHLY, CDR2 FYNNEI.

V and J are TRBV5-1 and TRBJ2-3; 7 positions match TRBD2. CDR1 is SGHRS and CDR2 is YFSETQ in the germline V gene. CDR3 length: 16 residues. With 5 bases clipped from V and 4 bases from J, the junction kept 13 bases outside the gene matches. The CDR3 sequence is CASRKDVAGTADTQYF. As DNA, the CDR3 is TGCGCCAGCAGGAAGGACGTAGCGGGTACTGCAGATACGCAGTATTTT.

This clonotype showed up just a few times. The rearrangement uses TRBV20-1 and TRBJ2-3; D may be TRBD2 (6 bases). Germline V gene lookup returns CDR1 DFQATT and CDR2 SNEGSKA (reference sequence). The CDR3 is 15 amino acids. Trimming removed 7 bases at V and 0 bases at J, with 17 bases between. The CDR3 DNA is TGCAGTGTCGTTGGGGGGAGGATCAGCACAGATACGCAGTATTTT. This gives the protein CSVVGGRISTDTQYF.

The V and J genes are TRBV24-1 and TRBJ2-1; weak D call: TRBD2 (5 bases). This CDR3 has 14 amino acids. Germline V lookup: CDR1 KGHDR, CDR2 SFDVKD. Trimming pared 7 bases from V and 8 bases from J, leaving 17 bases between. The CDR3 DNA is TGTGCCACCAGAAAGGGCGGAGGTGCCGATGAGCAGTTCTTC. Translated, it gives CATRKGGGADEQFF.

This clonotype came up a few times. Mismatch with germline at one junction end may stem from a read error. The rearrangement links TRBV12-3 or TRBV12-4 to TRBJ2-7; TRBD1 matches 7 bases. CDR3 length: 12 amino acids. The CDR3 nucleotides read TGTGCCAGCAGTTACAGACAGGGATTCCTCCACTTC. Translation gives CASSYRQGFLHF.

The CDR3, as DNA: TGTGCCAGCAGTGAAGGAGTTTACAATGAGCAGTTCTTC. This encodes CASSEGVYNEQFF. This chain uses TRBV2 with TRBJ2-1; the D is unclear. V was trimmed by 1 base and J by 4 bases, leaving 5 bases between them. This CDR3 is built from 13 residues. The germline CDR1 and CDR2 sequences are SNHLY and FYNNEI.

This clonotype was seen only once. The rearrangement links TRBV3-1 to TRBJ1-1, with D uncertain. V was shortened by 8 bases and J by 4 bases, with 11 bases between the two germline ends. The CDR3 length is 12 residues. Germline V gene sequence: CDR1 LGHDT, CDR2 YNNKEL (reference sequence). The CDR3 bases are TGTGCCAGCCACTCATCGGGCACTGAAGCTTTCTTT. The encoded protein is CASHSSGTEAFF.